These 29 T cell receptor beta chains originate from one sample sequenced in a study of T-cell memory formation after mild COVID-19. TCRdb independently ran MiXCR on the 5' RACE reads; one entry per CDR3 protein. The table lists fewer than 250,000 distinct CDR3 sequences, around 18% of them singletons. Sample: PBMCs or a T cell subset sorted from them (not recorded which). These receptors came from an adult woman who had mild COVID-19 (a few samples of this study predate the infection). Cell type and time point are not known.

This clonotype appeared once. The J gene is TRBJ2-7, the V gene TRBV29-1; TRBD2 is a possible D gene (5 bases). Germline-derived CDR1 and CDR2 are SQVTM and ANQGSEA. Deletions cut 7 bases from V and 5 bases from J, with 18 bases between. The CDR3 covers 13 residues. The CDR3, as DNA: TGCAGCGGTGGAGGAGGAGTGGGAGACGAGCAGTACTTC. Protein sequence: CSGGGGVGDEQYF.

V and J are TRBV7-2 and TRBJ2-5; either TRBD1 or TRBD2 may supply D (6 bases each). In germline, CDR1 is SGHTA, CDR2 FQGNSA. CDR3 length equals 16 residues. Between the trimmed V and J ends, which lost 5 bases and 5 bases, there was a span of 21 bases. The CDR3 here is CASSLSASGGGETQYF. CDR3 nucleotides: TGTGCCAGCAGCCTCTCCGCTTCCGGGGGCGGGGAGACCCAGTACTTC.

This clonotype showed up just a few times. This CDR3 reads CASSPQGQGPYEQYF. CDR3 coding DNA: TGTGCCAGCTCACCACAAGGACAGGGCCCCTACGAGCAGTACTTC. The chain couples TRBV18 to TRBJ2-7, with 8 bases that match TRBD1. The V and J ends lost 1 base and 2 bases, in that order; junction bases with no gene match: 4. The CDR3 has 15 amino acids. Germline V CDR1 and CDR2: KGHSH, LQKENI.

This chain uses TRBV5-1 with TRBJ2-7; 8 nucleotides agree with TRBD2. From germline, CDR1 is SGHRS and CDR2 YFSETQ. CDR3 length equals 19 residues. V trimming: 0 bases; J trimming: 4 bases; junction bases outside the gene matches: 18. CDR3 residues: CASSLGASGFLQLLYEQYF. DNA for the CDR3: TGCGCCAGCAGCTTGGGGGCTAGCGGGTTCCTCCAACTACTATACGAGCAGTACTTC. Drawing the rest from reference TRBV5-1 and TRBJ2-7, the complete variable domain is KAGVTQTPRYLIKTRGQQVTLSCSPISGHRSVSWYQQTPGQGLQFLFEYFSETQRNKGNFPGRFSGRQFSNSRSEMNVSTLELGDSALYLCASSLGASGFLQLLYEQYFGPGTRLTVT.

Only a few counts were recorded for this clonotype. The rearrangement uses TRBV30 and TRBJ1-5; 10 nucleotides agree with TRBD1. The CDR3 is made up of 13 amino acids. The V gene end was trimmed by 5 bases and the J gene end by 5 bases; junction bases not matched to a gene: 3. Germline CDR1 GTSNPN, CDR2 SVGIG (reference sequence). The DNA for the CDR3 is TGTGCCTGGGACAGGGGGCAGGATCAGCCCCAGCATTTT. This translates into CAWDRGQDQPQHF.

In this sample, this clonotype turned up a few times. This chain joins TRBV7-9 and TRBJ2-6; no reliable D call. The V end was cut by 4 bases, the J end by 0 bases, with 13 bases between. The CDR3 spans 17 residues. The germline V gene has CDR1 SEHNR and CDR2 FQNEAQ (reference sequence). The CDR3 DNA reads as TGTGCCAGCAGCTCCTCCCGGCAGTACTCTGGGGCCAACGTCCTGACTTTC. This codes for CASSSSRQYSGANVLTF.

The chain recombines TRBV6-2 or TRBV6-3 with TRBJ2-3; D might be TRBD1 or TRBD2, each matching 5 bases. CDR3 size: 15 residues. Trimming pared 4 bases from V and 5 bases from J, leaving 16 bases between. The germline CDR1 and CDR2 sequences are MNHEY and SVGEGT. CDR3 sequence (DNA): TGTGCCAGCAGTTCACAGGAGGAAGTGATAGATACGCAGTATTTT. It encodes CASSSQEEVIDTQYF.

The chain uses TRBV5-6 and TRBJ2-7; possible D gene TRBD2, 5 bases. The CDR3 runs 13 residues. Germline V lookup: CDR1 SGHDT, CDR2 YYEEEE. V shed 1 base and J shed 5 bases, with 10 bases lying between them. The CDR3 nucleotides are TGTGCCAGCAGCTTGCCCCACGGGGACGAGCAGTACTTC. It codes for CASSLPHGDEQYF.

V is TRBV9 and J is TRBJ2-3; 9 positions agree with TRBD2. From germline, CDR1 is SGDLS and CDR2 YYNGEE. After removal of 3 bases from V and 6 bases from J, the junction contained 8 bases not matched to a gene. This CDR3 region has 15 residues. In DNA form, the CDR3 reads TGTGCCAGCAGCGGCCGTAGCGGGAGCTTGGATACGCAGTATTTT. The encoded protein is CASSGRSGSLDTQYF.

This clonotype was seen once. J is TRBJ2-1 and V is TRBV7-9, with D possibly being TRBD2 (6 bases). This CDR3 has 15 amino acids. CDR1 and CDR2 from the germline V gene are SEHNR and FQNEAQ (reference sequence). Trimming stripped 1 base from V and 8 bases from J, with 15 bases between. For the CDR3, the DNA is TGTGCCAGCAGCTTAGAGGGAGGCCCCCTAGATGAGCAGTTCTTC. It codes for CASSLEGGPLDEQFF.

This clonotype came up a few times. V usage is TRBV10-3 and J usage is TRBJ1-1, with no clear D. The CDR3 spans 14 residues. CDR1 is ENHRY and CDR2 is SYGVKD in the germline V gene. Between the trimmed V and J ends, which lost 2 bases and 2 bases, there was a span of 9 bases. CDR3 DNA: TGTGCCATCAGTGAGAGACCTCCCAACACTGAAGCTTTCTTT. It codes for CAISERPPNTEAFF.

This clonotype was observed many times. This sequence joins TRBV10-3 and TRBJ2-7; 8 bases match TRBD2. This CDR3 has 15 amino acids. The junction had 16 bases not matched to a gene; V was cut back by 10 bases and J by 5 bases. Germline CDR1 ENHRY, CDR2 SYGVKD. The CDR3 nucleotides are TGTGCCACGGGAGGGGGTGTGGCGGTAAATGACGAGCAGTACTTC. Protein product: CATGGGVAVNDEQYF.

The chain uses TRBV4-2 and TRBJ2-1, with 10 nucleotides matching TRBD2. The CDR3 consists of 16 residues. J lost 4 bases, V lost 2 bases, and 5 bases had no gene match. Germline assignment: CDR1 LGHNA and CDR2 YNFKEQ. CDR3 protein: CASSQPTSGTYNEQFF. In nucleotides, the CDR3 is TGTGCCAGCAGCCAACCTACTAGCGGGACGTACAATGAGCAGTTCTTC.

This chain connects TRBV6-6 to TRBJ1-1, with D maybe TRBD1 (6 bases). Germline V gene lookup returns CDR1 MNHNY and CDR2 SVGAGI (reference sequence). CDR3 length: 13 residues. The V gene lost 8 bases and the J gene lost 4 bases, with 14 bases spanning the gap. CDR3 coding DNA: TGTGCCAGCGGGACAACCAGTTTCACTGAAGCTTTCTTT. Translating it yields CASGTTSFTEAFF.

CDR3 DNA: TGTGCCAGCAGTTTCCTTCGACCGGGACTAGCGGGACTTCAGTACTTC. It translates to CASSFLRPGLAGLQYF. The chain employs TRBV12-3 or TRBV12-4 and TRBJ2-4; 13 nucleotides line up with TRBD2. The V segment lost 3 bases and the J segment 11 bases; nucleotides outside the gene matches: 10. The CDR3 has 16 amino acids.

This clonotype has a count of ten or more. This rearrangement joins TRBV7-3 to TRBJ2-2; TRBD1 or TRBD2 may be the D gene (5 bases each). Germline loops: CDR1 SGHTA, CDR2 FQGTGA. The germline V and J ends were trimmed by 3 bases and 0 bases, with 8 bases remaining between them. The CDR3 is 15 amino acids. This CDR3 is CASSFGGSNTGELFF. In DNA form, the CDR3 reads TGTGCCAGCAGCTTTGGGGGATCGAACACCGGGGAGCTGTTTTTT.

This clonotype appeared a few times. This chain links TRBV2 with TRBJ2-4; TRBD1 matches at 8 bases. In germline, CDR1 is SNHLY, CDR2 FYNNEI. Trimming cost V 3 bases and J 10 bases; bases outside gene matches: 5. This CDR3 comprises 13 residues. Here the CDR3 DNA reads TGTGCCAGCAGTGAGGACAGGGTCACAATTCAGTACTTC. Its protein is CASSEDRVTIQYF.

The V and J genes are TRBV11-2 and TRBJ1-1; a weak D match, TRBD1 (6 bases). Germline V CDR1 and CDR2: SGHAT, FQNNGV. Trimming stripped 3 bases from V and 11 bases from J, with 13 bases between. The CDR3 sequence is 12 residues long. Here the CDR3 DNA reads TGTGCCAGCAGCTTTGATACAGGGCGCGCTTTCTTT. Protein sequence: CASSFDTGRAFF.

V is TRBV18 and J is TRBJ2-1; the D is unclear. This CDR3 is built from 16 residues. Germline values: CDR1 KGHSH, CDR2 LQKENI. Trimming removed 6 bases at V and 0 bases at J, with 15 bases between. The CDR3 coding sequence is TGTGCCAGCTCCCAAATTACGCCAAGCTCCTACAATGAGCAGTTCTTC. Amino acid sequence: CASSQITPSSYNEQFF.

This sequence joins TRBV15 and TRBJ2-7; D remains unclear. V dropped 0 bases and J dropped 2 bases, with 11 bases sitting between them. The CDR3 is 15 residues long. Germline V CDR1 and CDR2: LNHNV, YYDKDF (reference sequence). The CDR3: CATSRDRTQTYEQYF. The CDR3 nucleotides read TGTGCCACCAGCAGAGATAGAACACAAACCTACGAGCAGTACTTC.

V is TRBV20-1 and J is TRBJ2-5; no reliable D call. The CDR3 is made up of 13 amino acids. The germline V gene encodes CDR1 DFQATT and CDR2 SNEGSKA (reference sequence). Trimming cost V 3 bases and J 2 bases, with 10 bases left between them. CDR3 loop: CSASNSQQETQYF. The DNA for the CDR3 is TGCAGTGCTAGCAACAGTCAACAAGAGACCCAGTACTTC.

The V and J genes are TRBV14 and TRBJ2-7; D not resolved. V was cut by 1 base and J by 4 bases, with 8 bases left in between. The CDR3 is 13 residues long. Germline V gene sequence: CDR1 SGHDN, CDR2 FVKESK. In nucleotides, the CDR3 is TGTGCCAGCAGCCAAGTCCGATTGTACGAGCAGTACTTC. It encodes CASSQVRLYEQYF. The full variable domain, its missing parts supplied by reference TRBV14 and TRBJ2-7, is EAGVTQFPSHSVIEKGQTVTLRCDPISGHDNLYWYRRVMGKEIKFLLHFVKESKQDESGMPNNRFLAERTGGTYSTLKVQPAELEDSGVYFCASSQVRLYEQYFGPGTRLTVT.

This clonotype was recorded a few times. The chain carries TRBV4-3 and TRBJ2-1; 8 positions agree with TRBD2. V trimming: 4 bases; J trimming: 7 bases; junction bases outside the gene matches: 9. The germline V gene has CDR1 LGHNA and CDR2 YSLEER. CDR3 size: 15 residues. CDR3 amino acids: CASSPRPGGENEQFF. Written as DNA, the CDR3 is TGCGCCAGCAGCCCGCGGCCGGGAGGGGAGAATGAGCAGTTCTTC.

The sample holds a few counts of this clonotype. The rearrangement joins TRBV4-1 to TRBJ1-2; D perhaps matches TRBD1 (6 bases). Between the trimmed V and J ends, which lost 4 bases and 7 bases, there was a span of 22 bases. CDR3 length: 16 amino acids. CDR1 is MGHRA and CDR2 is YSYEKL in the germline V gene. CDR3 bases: TGCGCCAGCAGCCGAGATGAGGGGCAGGGGCGTGTTGGCTACACCTTC. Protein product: CASSRDEGQGRVGYTF.

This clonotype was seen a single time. CDR3 region: CASNSDLGQPQHF. As DNA, the CDR3 is TGTGCCAGCAACTCGGACCTCGGTCAGCCCCAGCATTTT. The gene calls are TRBV12-3 or TRBV12-4 and TRBJ1-5; D gene uncertain. Trimming took off 7 bases at V and 6 bases at J, with 13 bases between the two ends. This CDR3 contains 13 residues.

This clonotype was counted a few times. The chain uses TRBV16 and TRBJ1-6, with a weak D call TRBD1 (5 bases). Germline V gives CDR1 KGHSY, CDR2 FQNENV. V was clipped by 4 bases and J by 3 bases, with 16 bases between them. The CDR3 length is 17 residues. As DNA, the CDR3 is TGTGCCAGCAGCCTCAGTCGAGGGGTTGTCTATAATTCACCCCTCCACTTT. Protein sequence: CASSLSRGVVYNSPLHF.

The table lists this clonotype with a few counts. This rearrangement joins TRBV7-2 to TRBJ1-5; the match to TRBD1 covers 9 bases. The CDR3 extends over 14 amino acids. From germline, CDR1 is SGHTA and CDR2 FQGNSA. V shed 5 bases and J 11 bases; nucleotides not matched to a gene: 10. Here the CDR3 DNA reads TGTGCCAGCAGCGAAAGGACAGGGGCCGGGGCCCAGCATTTT. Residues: CASSERTGAGAQHF.

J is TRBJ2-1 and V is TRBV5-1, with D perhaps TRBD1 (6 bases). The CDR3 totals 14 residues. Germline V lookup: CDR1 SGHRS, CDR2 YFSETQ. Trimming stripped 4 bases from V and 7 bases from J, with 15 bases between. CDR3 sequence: CASSPTPQGNEQFF. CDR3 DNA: TGCGCCAGCAGCCCCACACCACAGGGAAATGAGCAGTTCTTC.

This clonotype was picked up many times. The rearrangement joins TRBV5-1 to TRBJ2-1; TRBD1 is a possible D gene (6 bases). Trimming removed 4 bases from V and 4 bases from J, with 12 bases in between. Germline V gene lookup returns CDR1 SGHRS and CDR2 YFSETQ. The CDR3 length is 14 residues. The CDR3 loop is CASSNPRGYNEQFF. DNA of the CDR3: TGCGCCAGCAGCAACCCTAGGGGGTACAATGAGCAGTTCTTC.